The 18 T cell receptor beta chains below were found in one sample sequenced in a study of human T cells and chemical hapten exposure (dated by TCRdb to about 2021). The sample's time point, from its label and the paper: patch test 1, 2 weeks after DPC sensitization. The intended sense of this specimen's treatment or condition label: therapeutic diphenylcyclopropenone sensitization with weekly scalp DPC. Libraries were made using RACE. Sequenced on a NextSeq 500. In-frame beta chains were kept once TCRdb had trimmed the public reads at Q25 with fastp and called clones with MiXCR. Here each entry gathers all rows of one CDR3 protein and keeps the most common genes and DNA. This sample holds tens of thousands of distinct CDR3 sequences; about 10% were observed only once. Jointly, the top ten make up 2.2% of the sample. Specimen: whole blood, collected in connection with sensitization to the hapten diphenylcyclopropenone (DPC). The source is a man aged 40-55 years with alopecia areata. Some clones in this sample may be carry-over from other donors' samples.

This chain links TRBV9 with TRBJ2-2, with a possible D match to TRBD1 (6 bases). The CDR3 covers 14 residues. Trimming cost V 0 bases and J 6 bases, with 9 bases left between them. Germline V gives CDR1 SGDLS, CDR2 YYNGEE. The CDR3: CASSVARGPGELFF. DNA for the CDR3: TGTGCCAGCAGCGTAGCCAGGGGTCCCGGGGAGCTGTTTTTT.

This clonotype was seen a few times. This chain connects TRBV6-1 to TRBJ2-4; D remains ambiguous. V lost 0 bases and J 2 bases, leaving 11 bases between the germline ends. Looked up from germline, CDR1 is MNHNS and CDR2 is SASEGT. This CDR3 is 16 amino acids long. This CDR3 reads CASSEARSSSKNIQYF. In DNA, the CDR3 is TGTGCCAGCAGTGAAGCTCGATCCTCTTCCAAAAACATTCAGTACTTC.

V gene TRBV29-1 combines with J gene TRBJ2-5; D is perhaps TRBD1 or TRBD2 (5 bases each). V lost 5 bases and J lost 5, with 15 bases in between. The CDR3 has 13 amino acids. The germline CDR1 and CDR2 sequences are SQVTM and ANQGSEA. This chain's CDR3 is CSVREGRAETQYF. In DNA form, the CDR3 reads TGCAGCGTTCGGGAAGGCAGGGCGGAGACCCAGTACTTC.

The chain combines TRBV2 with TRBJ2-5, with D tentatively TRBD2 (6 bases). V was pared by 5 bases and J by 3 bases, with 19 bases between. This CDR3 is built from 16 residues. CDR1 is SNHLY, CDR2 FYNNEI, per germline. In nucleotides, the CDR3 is TGTGCCAGCAGTTCCGGGTTCGGGGGACGGAAAGAGACCCAGTACTTC. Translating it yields CASSSGFGGRKETQYF.

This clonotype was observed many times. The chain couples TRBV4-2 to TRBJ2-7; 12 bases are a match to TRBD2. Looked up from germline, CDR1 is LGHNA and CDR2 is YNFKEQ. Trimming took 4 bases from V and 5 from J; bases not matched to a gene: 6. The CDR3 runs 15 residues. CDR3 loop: CASSLPGLAGHEQYF. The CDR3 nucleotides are TGTGCCAGCAGCCTTCCGGGACTAGCGGGTCACGAGCAGTACTTC.

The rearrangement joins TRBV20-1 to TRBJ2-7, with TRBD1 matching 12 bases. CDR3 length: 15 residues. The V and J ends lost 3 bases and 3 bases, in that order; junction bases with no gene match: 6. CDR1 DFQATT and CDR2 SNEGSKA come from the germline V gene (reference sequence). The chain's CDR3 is CSASPGTGGLYEQYF. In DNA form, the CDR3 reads TGCAGTGCTAGCCCAGGGACAGGGGGCCTCTACGAGCAGTACTTC.

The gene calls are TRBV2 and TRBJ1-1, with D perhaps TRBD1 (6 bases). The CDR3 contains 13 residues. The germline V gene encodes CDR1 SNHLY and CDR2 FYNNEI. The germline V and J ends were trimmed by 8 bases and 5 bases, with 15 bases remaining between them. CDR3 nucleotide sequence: TGTGCCAGCGTTACAGGGTTTGGAACTGAAGCTTTCTTT. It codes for CASVTGFGTEAFF.

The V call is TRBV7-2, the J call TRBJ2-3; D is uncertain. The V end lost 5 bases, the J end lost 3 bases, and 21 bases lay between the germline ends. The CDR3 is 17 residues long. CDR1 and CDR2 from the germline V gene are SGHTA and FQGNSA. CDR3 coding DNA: TGTGCCAGCAGCCTGGAATTAGGTGGAGTTAGAACAGATACGCAGTATTTT. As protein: CASSLELGGVRTDTQYF.

CDR3 protein: CASAKEGQGTSEQYV. CDR3 DNA: TGTGCCAGTGCAAAAGAGGGACAGGGGACCAGCGAGCAGTACGTC. This chain uses TRBV6-6 with TRBJ2-7; 10 bases map to TRBD1. This CDR3 is 15 amino acids long. V shed 9 bases, J shed 6 bases, and the junction held 14 bases outside the gene matches. Per germline, CDR1 MNHNY and CDR2 SVGAGI (reference sequence).

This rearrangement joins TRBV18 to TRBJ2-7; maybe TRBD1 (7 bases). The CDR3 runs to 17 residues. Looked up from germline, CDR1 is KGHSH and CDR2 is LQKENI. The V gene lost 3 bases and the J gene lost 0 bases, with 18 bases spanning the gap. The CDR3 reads CASSPTRDSPISYEQYF. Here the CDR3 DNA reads TGTGCCAGCTCACCTACGCGGGACAGCCCAATCTCCTACGAGCAGTACTTC.

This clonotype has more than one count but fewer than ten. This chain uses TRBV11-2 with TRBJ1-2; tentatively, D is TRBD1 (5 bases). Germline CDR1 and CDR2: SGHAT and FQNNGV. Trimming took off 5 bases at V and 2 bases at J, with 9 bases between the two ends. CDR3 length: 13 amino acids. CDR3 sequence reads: CASSRGQNYGYTF. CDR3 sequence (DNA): TGTGCCAGCAGCCGAGGACAAAACTATGGCTACACCTTC.

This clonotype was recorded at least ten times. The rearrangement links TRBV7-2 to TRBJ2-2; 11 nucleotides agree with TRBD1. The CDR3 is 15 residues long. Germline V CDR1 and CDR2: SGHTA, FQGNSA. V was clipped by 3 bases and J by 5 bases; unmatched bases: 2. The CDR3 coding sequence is TGTGCCAGCAGCTTGGGACAGGGGGGTACCGGGGAGCTGTTTTTT. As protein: CASSLGQGGTGELFF.

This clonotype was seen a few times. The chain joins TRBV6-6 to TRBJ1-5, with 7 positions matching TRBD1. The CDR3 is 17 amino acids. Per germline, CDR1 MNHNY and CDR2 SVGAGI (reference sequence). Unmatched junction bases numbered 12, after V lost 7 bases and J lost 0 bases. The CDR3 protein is CASILPQGGYSNQPQHF. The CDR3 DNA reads TGTGCCAGCATTTTACCCCAGGGGGGTTATAGCAATCAGCCCCAGCATTTT.

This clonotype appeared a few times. CDR3 region: CSATGLAGHTGELFF. The CDR3 DNA is TGCAGTGCTACGGGACTAGCGGGACACACCGGGGAGCTGTTTTTT. The V gene is TRBV20-1, the J gene TRBJ2-2, with 13 nucleotides matching TRBD2. Trimming removed 4 bases from V and 3 bases from J; junction bases left unmatched: 2. The germline V gene has CDR1 DFQATT and CDR2 SNEGSKA (reference sequence). The CDR3 has 15 residues.

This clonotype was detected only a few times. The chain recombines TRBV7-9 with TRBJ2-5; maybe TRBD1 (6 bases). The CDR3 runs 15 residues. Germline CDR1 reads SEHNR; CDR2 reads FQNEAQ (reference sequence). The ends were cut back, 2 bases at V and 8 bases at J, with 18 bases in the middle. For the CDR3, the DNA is TGTGCCAGCAGCTTACTTCCAAGGGCAGGGGTAACCCAGTACTTC. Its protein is CASSLLPRAGVTQYF.

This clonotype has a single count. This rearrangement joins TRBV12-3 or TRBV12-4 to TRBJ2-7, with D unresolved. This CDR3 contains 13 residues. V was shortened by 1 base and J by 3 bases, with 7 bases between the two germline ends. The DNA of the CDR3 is TGTGCCAGCAGTTTAGTTATGGGCTACGAGCAGTACTTC. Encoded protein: CASSLVMGYEQYF.

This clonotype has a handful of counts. In DNA, the CDR3 is TGTGCCAGCAGGGCAGGGGCACCTGAAGCTTTCTTT. Residues: CASRAGAPEAFF. This rearrangement joins TRBV12-3 or TRBV12-4 to TRBJ1-1; D is perhaps TRBD1 (6 bases). The CDR3 has 12 amino acids. V shed 6 bases and J shed 6 bases, with 11 bases lying between them.

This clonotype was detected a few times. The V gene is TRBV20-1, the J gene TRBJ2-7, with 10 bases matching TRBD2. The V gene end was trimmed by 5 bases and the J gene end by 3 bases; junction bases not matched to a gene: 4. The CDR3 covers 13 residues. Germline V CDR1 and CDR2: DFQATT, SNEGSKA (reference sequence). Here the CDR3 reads CSAEREGFYEQYF. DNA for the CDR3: TGCAGTGCTGAGCGGGAGGGTTTCTACGAGCAGTACTTC.